Listed here are 15 T cell receptor beta chains from one sample, sequenced in a study of T cells after yellow fever vaccination. MiXCR, applied by TCRdb to the 5' RACE reads, yields one record per CDR3 protein. The sample lists around 550,000 distinct CDR3 sequences; over 15% were seen once. Sequences were derived from PBMCs, sampled 15 days after the yellow fever booster vaccination. Receptor source: a man in his thirties or forties who received the YFV17D yellow fever vaccine.

The chain has TRBV6-1 and TRBJ1-5, with TRBD1 as a possible D gene (5 bases). The CDR3 is made up of 13 amino acids. Germline CDR1 reads MNHNS; CDR2 reads SASEGT. V gave up 6 bases and J gave up 4 bases, with 10 bases separating them. The CDR3 region has the DNA TGTGCCAGCAGGAGGGAGGGGAATCAGCCCCAGCATTTT. As protein: CASRREGNQPQHF.

The chain employs TRBV11-2 and TRBJ2-1; 8 bases are a match to TRBD2. CDR3 length: 15 residues. Germline V gene data show CDR1 as SGHAT and CDR2 as FQNNGV. The V gene end was trimmed by 5 bases and the J gene end by 9 bases; junction bases not matched to a gene: 12. CDR3 amino acids: CASSPRGSGTGEQFF. For the CDR3, the DNA is TGTGCCAGCAGCCCACGGGGTAGCGGGACGGGTGAGCAGTTCTTC. Filled out from reference TRBV11-2 and TRBJ2-1, the complete variable domain reads EAGVAQSPRYKIIEKRQSVAFWCNPISGHATLYWYQQILGQGPKLLIQFQNNGVVDDSQLPKDRFSAERLKGVDSTLKIQPAKLEDSAVYLCASSPRGSGTGEQFFGPGTRLTVL.

This clonotype was seen a few times. This chain links TRBV6-2 or TRBV6-3 with TRBJ2-7, with unresolved D. Germline assignment: CDR1 MNHEY and CDR2 SVGEGT. Trimming cost V 5 bases and J 0 bases, with 11 bases left between them. The CDR3 is 14 residues long. CDR3 protein: CASSTPTGSYEQYF. The CDR3 nucleotides are TGTGCCAGCAGTACCCCCACCGGCTCCTACGAGCAGTACTTC.

This clonotype showed up just a few times. The chain combines TRBV10-3 with TRBJ2-5, with TRBD2 matching over 10 bases. The CDR3 runs to 14 residues. The trim removed 9 bases at V and 4 bases at J, leaving 8 bases unmatched. In germline, CDR1 is ENHRY, CDR2 SYGVKD. The CDR3 nucleotides are TGTGCCATGGCTAGCGGGGGAGGTGTAGAGACCCAGTACTTC. As protein: CAMASGGGVETQYF.

V usage is TRBV15 and J usage is TRBJ2-2; D is ambiguous. CDR3 length equals 14 residues. Germline V gene sequence: CDR1 LNHNV, CDR2 YYDKDF (reference sequence). Trimming stripped 1 base from V and 7 bases from J, with 10 bases between. The CDR3 DNA sequence: TGTGCCACCAGCAGAGTGTGGGGAAGCGGGGAGCTGTTTTTT. It encodes CATSRVWGSGELFF. Using reference TRBV15 and TRBJ2-2 for the parts outside the CDR3, the full variable domain is DAMVIQNPRYQVTQFGKPVTLSCSQTLNHNVMYWYQQKSSQAPKLLFHYYDKDFNNEADTPDNFQSRRPNTSFCFLDIRSPGLGDTAMYLCATSRVWGSGELFFGEGSRLTVL.

This clonotype was found a few times. The chain carries TRBV5-1 and TRBJ2-4; 7 bases align to TRBD2. Germline CDR1 reads SGHRS; CDR2 reads YFSETQ. The V gene end was trimmed by 1 base and the J gene end by 1 base; junction bases not matched to a gene: 8. CDR3 length equals 17 residues. As DNA, the CDR3 is TGCGCCAGCAGCTTGAAATTGGGGGGGGTGGCCAAAAACATTCAGTACTTC. Translation: CASSLKLGGVAKNIQYF. Combining the CDR3 with reference TRBV5-1 and TRBJ2-4 gives the whole variable domain KAGVTQTPRYLIKTRGQQVTLSCSPISGHRSVSWYQQTPGQGLQFLFEYFSETQRNKGNFPGRFSGRQFSNSRSEMNVSTLELGDSALYLCASSLKLGGVAKNIQYFGAGTRLSVL.

The rearrangement joins TRBV18 to TRBJ2-5; 13 nucleotides align to TRBD2. CDR1 and CDR2 from the germline V gene are KGHSH and LQKENI. The V and J ends lost 3 bases and 5 bases, in that order; junction bases with no gene match: 3. The CDR3 is 15 residues long. In nucleotides, the CDR3 is TGTGCCAGCTCACCGGGACTAGCGGGATTCGAGACCCAGTACTTC. Its translation: CASSPGLAGFETQYF.

A few counts support this clonotype. V is TRBV29-1 and J is TRBJ2-3, with 9 positions matching TRBD2. CDR1 and CDR2 (germline): SQVTM, ANQGSEA. The CDR3 consists of 16 residues. Germline trimming cut 3 bases from V and 0 bases from J; bases unmatched to any gene: 7. CDR3 sequence (DNA): TGCAGCGTTGACCCGACTAGCGGTCCTAGCACAGATACGCAGTATTTT. This gives the protein CSVDPTSGPSTDTQYF.

On this clonotype itself: This likely comes from a read error, as the CDR3 has no conserved phenylalanine or tryptophan at its end. No DNA is shown, since the ends of the CDR3 on it are uncertain; the CDR3 is the one TCRdb lists. V and J are TRBV12-3 or TRBV12-4 and TRBJ2-7; the DNA was not compared with TRBD1, the D call given in the table. The CDR3 length is 10 residues, termini included. CDR3 protein: CASSLTGRAI.

This clonotype has a handful of counts. The CDR3 protein is CASSPVRRRGTQYF. In DNA, the CDR3 is TGTGCCAGCAGCCCCGTGCGGAGGCGCGGTACGCAGTATTTT. V gene TRBV11-2 combines with J gene TRBJ2-3; D may be TRBD2 (5 bases). V lost 5 bases and J lost 8, with 17 bases in between. This CDR3 has 14 amino acids. The germline V gene has CDR1 SGHAT and CDR2 FQNNGV.

The chain combines TRBV20-1 with TRBJ2-5, with no clear D. CDR1 is DFQATT, CDR2 SNEGSKA, per germline (reference sequence). CDR3 length: 9 residues. V was shortened by 5 bases and J by 5 bases, with 3 bases between the two germline ends. The CDR3 DNA reads as TGCAGTGCTTTCGAGACCCAGTACTTC. It encodes CSAFETQYF.

The chain combines TRBV7-8 with TRBJ2-3; TRBD2 aligns across 7 bases. The trim removed 3 bases at V and 10 bases at J, leaving 22 bases unmatched. Germline CDR1 SGHVS, CDR2 FQNEAQ. This CDR3 has 18 amino acids. CDR3 amino acids: CASSFSILAAHLGLAQYF. The DNA for the CDR3 is TGTGCCAGCAGCTTTTCGATTCTAGCGGCACACCTTGGGCTAGCGCAGTATTTT.

The V and J genes are TRBV18 and TRBJ1-2, with 8 nucleotides matching TRBD1. With V trimmed by 2 bases and J by 8 bases, 13 bases remained unmatched. Germline V gives CDR1 KGHSH, CDR2 LQKENI. This CDR3 is built from 16 residues. The CDR3 loop reads CASSPTLTTGERGYTF. The DNA of the CDR3 is TGTGCCAGCTCACCAACCTTAACGACAGGGGAAAGAGGCTACACCTTC. The full variable domain, completed using reference TRBV18 and TRBJ1-2, is NAGVMQNPRHLVRRRGQEARLRCSPMKGHSHVYWYRQLPEEGLKFMVYLQKENIIDESGMPKERFSAEFPKEGPSILRIQQVVRGDSAAYFCASSPTLTTGERGYTFGSGTRLTVV.

CDR3 amino acids: CASSLQAHEQFF. The CDR3 DNA reads as TGTGCCAGCAGCTTACAAGCTCATGAGCAGTTCTTC. The rearrangement links TRBV7-9 to TRBJ2-1; D gene unclear. The CDR3 length is 12 residues. Per the germline V gene, CDR1 is SEHNR and CDR2 is FQNEAQ (reference sequence). Trimming removed 2 bases from V and 8 bases from J, with 7 bases in between.

The chain combines TRBV7-9 with TRBJ1-1, with TRBD1 as a possible D gene (6 bases). CDR3 length: 14 amino acids. The V and J ends lost 5 bases and 3 bases respectively, with 13 bases between them. The V gene's germline CDR1 is SEHNR and CDR2 FQNEAQ (reference sequence). CDR3 amino acids: CASSTHRVHTEAFF. CDR3 nucleotides: TGTGCCAGCAGCACTCACAGGGTGCACACTGAAGCTTTCTTT. Looking up the rest from reference TRBV7-9 and TRBJ1-1 gives the full variable domain: DTGVSQNPRHKITKRGQNVTFRCDPISEHNRLYWYRQTLGQGPEFLTYFQNEAQLEKSRLLSDRFSAERPKGSFSTLEIQRTEQGDSAMYLCASSTHRVHTEAFFGQGTRLTVV.